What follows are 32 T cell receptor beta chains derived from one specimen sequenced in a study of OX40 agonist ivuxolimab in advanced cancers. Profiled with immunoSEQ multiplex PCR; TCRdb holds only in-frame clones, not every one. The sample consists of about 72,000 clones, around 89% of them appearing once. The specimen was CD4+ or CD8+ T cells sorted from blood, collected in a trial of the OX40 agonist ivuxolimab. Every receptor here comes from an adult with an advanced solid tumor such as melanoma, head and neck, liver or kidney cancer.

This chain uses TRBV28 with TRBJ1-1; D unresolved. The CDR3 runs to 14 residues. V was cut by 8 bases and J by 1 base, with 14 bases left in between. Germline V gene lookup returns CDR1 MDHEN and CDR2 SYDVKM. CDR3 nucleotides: TGTGCCAGCGCTGAGCCTTTGGCGAACACTGAAGCTTTCTTT. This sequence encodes CASAEPLANTEAFF.

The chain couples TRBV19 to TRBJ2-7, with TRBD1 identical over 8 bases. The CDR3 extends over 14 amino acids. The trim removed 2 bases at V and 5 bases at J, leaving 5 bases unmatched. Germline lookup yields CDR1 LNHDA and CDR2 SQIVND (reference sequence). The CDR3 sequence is CASSIQQGANEQYF. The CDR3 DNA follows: TGTGCCAGTAGTATACAGCAGGGGGCCAACGAGCAGTACTTC.

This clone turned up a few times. The CDR3 here is CASSSPGPDGSPLHF. The CDR3 nucleotides read TGTGCCAGCAGCTCCCCGGGACCCGACGGTTCACCCCTCCACTTT. This sequence joins TRBV9 and TRBJ1-6, with a weak D call TRBD1 (5 bases). In germline, CDR1 is SGDLS, CDR2 YYNGEE. The CDR3 consists of 15 residues. The ends were cut back, 4 bases at V and 9 bases at J, with 17 bases in the middle.

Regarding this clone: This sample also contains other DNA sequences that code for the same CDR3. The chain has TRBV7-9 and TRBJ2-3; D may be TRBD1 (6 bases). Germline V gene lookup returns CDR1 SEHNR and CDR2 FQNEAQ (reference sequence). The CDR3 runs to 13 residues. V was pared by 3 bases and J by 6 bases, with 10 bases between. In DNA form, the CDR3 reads TGTGCCAGCAGCTTCTCAGGGGCGGATACGCAGTATTTT. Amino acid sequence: CASSFSGADTQYF.

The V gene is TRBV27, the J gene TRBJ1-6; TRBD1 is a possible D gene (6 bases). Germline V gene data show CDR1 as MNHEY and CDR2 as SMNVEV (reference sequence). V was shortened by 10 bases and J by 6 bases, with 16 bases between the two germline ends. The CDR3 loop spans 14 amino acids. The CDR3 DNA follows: TGTGCCACCTCACAGGGTTTATCTAATTCACCCCTCCACTTT. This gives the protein CATSQGLSNSPLHF.

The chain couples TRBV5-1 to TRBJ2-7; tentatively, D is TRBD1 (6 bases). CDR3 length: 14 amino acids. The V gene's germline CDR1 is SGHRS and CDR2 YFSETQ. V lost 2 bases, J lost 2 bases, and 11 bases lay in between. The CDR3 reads CASSFQGSTYEQYF. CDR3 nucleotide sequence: TGCGCCAGCAGCTTTCAGGGGTCAACCTACGAGCAGTACTTC.

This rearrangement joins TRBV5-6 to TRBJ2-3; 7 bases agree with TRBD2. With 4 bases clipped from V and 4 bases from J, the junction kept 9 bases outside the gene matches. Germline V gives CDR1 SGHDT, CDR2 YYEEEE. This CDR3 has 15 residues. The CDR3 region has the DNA TGTGCCAGCAGCCCTCCGGGGGGATGGCCAGATACGCAGTATTTT. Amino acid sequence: CASSPPGGWPDTQYF.

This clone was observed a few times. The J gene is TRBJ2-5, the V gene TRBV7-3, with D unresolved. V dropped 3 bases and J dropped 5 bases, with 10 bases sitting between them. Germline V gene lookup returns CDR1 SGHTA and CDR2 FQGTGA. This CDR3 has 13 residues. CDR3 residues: CASSFGSSETQYF. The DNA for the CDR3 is TGTGCCAGCAGCTTTGGTTCATCGGAGACCCAGTACTTC.

The CDR3 here is CASSARLAGDTDTQYF. CDR3 sequence (DNA): TGTGCCAGCAGCGCCCGACTAGCGGGAGACACAGATACGCAGTATTTT. The chain joins TRBV11-2 to TRBJ2-3; 12 bases fit TRBD2. With 5 bases clipped from V and 2 bases from J, the junction kept 5 bases outside the gene matches. CDR3 length equals 16 residues. Germline-derived CDR1 and CDR2 are SGHAT and FQNNGV. The full variable domain, in which reference TRBV11-2 and TRBJ2-3 provide the parts outside the CDR3, is EAGVAQSPRYKIIEKRQSVAFWCNPISGHATLYWYQQILGQGPKLLIQFQNNGVVDDSQLPKDRFSAERLKGVDSTLKIQPAKLEDSAVYLCASSARLAGDTDTQYFGPGTRLTVL.

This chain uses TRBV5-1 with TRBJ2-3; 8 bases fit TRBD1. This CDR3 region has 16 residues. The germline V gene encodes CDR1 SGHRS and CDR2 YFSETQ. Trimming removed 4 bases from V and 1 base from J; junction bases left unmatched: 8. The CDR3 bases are TGCGCCAGCAGCCGGACAGGGAGATTCGGCACAGATACGCAGTATTTT. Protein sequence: CASSRTGRFGTDTQYF.

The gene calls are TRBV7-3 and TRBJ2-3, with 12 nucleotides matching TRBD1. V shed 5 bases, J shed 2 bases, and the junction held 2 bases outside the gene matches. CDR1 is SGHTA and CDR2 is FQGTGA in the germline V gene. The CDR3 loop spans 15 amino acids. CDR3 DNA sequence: TGTGCCAGCAGCGGGACAGGGGGCAACACAGATACGCAGTATTTT. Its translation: CASSGTGGNTDTQYF.

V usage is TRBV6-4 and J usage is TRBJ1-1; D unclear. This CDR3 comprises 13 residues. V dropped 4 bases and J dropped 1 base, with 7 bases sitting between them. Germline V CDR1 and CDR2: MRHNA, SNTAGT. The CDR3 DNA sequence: TGTGCCAGCAGTGCACAAACGAACACTGAAGCTTTCTTT. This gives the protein CASSAQTNTEAFF.

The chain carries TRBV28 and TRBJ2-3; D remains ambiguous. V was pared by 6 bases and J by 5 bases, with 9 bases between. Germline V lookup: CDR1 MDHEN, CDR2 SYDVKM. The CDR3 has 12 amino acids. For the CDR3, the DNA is TGTGCCAGCAGCTCAGTATTAGATACGCAGTATTTT. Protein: CASSSVLDTQYF.

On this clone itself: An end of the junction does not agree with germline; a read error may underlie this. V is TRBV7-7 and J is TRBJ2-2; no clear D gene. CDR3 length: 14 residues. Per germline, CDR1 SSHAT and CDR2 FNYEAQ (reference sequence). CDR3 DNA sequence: TGTGCTAGCAGCACAGACTCGGGCACCGGGGAGCTGTTTTTT. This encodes CASSTDSGTGELFF. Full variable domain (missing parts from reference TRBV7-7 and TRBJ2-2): GAGVSQSPRYKVTKRGQDVTLRCDPISSHATLYWYQQALGQGPEFLTYFNYEAQPDKSGLPSDRFSAERPEGSISTLTIQRTEQRDSAMYRCASSTDSGTGELFFGEGSRLTVL.

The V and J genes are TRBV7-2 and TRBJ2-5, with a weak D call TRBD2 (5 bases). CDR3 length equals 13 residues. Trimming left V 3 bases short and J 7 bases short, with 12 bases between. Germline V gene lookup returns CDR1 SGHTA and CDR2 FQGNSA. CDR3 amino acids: CASSFGLFGTQYF. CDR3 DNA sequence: TGTGCCAGCAGCTTTGGACTCTTCGGGACCCAGTACTTC. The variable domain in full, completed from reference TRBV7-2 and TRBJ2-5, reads GAGVSQSPSNKVTEKGKDVELRCDPISGHTALYWYRQSLGQGLEFLIYFQGNSAPDKSGLPSDRFSAERTGGSVSTLTIQRTQQEDSAVYLCASSFGLFGTQYFGPGTRLLVL.

The CDR3 protein is CASSLEGSGANVLTF. CDR3 in DNA: TGCGCCAGCAGCTTGGAGGGGTCTGGGGCCAACGTCCTGACTTTC. This chain joins TRBV5-1 and TRBJ2-6; D possibly corresponds to TRBD1 (5 bases). Germline lookup yields CDR1 SGHRS and CDR2 YFSETQ. V was clipped by 0 bases and J by 1 base, with 5 bases between them. CDR3 length: 15 residues. The full variable domain, in which reference TRBV5-1 and TRBJ2-6 provide the parts outside the CDR3, is KAGVTQTPRYLIKTRGQQVTLSCSPISGHRSVSWYQQTPGQGLQFLFEYFSETQRNKGNFPGRFSGRQFSNSRSEMNVSTLELGDSALYLCASSLEGSGANVLTFGAGSRLTVL.

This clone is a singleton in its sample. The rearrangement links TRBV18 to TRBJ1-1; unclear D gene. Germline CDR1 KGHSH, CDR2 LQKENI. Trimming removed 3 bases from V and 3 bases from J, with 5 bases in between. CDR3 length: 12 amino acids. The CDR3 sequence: CASSPGYTEAFF. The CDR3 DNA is TGTGCCAGCTCACCGGGGTACACTGAAGCTTTCTTT.

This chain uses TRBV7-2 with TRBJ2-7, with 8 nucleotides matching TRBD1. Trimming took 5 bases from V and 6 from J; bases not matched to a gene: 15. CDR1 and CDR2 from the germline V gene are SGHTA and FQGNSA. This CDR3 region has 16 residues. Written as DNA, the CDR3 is TGTGCCAGCAGCCCCGGGACGGACAGGGTAGGCTCCGAGCAGTACTTC. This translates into CASSPGTDRVGSEQYF.

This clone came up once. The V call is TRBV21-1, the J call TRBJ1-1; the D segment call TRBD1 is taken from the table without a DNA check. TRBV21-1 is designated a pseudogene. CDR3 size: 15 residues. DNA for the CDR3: TGTGCCAGCAGCAAACTTGCCAGGGGGGAGACTGAAGCTTTCTTT. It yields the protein CASSKLARGETEAFF.

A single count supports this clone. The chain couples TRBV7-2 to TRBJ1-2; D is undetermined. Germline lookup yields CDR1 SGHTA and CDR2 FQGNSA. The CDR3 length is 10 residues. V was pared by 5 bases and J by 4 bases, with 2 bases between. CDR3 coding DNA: TGTGCCAGCAGCCTCTATGGCTACACCTTC. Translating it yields CASSLYGYTF.

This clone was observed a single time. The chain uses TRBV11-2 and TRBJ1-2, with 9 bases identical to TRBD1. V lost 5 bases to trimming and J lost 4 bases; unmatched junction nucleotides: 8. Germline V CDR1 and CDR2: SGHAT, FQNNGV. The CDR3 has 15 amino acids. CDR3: CASSAGQGGSYGYTF. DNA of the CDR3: TGTGCCAGCAGCGCGGGACAGGGTGGTTCCTATGGCTACACCTTC.

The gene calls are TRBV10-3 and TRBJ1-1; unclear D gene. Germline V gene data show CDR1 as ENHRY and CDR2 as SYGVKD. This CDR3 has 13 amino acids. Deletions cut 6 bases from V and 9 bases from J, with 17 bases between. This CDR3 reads CAIRPIVVGQAFF. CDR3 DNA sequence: TGTGCCATCAGACCAATAGTGGTAGGCCAAGCTTTCTTT.

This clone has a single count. Written as DNA, the CDR3 is TGTGCCAGCTCACCAGACAGCCCTAATGAAAAACTGTTTTTT. Translation: CASSPDSPNEKLFF. The chain recombines TRBV18 with TRBJ1-4, with TRBD1 as a possible D gene (5 bases). This CDR3 spans 14 amino acids. The V end lost 2 bases, the J end lost 3 bases, and 7 bases lay between the germline ends. Germline V gives CDR1 KGHSH, CDR2 LQKENI.

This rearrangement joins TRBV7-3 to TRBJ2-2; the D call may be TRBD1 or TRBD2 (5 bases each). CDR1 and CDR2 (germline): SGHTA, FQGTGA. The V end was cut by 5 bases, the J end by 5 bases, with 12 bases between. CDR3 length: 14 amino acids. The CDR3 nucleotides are TGTGCCAGCAGCCCCTATGGGGGTACCGGGGAGCTGTTTTTT. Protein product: CASSPYGGTGELFF.

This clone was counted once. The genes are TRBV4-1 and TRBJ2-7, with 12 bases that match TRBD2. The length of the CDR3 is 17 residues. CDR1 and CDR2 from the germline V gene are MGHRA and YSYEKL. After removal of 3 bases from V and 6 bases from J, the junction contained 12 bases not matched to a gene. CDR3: CASSQWAQGLAGGEQYF. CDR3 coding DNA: TGCGCCAGCAGCCAGTGGGCCCAGGGACTAGCGGGTGGCGAGCAGTACTTC.

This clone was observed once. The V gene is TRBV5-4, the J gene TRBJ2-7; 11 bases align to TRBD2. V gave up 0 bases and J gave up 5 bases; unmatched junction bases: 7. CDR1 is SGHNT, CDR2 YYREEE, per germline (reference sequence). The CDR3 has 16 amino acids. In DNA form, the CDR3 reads TGTGCCAGCAGCTTGGACCCACTAGCGGGAGCCCACGAGCAGTACTTC. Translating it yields CASSLDPLAGAHEQYF.

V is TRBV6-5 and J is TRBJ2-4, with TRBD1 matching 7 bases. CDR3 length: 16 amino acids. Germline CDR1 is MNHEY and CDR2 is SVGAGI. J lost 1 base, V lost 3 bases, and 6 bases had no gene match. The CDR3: CASSYSLQGAKNIQYF. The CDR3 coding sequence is TGTGCCAGCAGTTATTCACTACAGGGGGCCAAAAACATTCAGTACTTC.

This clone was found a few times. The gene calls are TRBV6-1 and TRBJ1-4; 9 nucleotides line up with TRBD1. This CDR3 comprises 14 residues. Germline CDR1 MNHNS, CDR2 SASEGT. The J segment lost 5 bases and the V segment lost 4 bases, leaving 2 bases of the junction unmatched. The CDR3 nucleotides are TGTGCCAGCAGTGCGGGACAGGGAAATGAAAAACTGTTTTTT. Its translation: CASSAGQGNEKLFF.

This CDR3 reads CASSLYSYEQYF. Written as DNA, the CDR3 is TGCGCCAGCAGCCTCTACTCCTACGAGCAGTACTTC. The J gene is TRBJ2-7, the V gene TRBV5-1; D ambiguous. V lost 4 bases to trimming and J lost 0 bases, with 5 bases between them. The V gene's germline CDR1 is SGHRS and CDR2 YFSETQ. The CDR3 totals 12 residues.

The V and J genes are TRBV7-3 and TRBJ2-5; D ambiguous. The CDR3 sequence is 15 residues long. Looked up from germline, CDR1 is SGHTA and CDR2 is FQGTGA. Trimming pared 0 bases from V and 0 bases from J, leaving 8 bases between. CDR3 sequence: CASSLTAEYQETQYF. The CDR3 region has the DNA TGTGCCAGCAGCTTAACGGCGGAGTACCAAGAGACCCAGTACTTC.

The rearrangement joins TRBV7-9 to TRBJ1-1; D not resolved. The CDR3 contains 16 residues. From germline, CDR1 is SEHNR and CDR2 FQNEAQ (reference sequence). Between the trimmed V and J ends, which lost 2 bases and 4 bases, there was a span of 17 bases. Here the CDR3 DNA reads TGTGCCAGCAGCTTAACGTCAGGACGAAGCTCCACTGAAGCTTTCTTT. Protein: CASSLTSGRSSTEAFF.

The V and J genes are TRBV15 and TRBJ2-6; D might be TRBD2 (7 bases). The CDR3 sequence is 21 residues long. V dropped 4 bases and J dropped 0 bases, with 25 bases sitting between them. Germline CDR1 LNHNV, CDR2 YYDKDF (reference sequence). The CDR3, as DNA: TGTGCCACCAGCATCCCCCCGAAGTGGGGGGGGCCCACCTCTGGGGCCAACGTCCTGACTTTC. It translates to CATSIPPKWGGPTSGANVLTF.